This TCR beta chain derives from a study of CD8 T cells in ankylosing spondylitis. This clonotype was seen a handful of times. Antigen: not known. Study-level points and caveats: Disease-associated clones were reportedly significantly overrepresented in matched ankylosing spondylitis synovial fluid.

TCRdb passed the 5' RACE reads through MiXCR, listing each CDR3 protein once. The table has 250,000 to 350,000 distinct CDR3 sequences, 20% seen once. The CDR3 contains 15 residues. The germline CDR1 and CDR2 sequences are DFQATT and SNEGSKA (reference sequence). The V end was cut by 3 bases, the J end by 3 bases, with 15 bases between. The sequenced material came from blood, either unsorted or a sorted T cell fraction (not recorded which). The receptor was derived from a male donor with ankylosing spondylitis or in good health (not recorded which). The gene calls are TRBV20-1 and TRBJ2-1; D gene unclear. CDR3 region: CSARAPSAGYNEQFF. CDR3 nucleotide sequence: TGCAGTGCTAGGGCCCCCTCCGCTGGCTACAATGAGCAGTTCTTC.